This T cell receptor (beta chain) stems from a study of blood T cell repertoires in COVID-19. Original data processing: Nucleated cell counts were estimated from reference gene primer amplification. The repertoire was sequenced with immunoSEQ multiplex PCR; TCRdb's copy has only in-frame clones and lacks some. That table gives V, J and clone size, and the DNA gave D and trimming. Seen here are 65,000 to 90,000 clones, roughly 84% observed once, and the top ten hold over 2%. Germline trimming cut 0 bases from V and 3 bases from J; bases unmatched to any gene: 4. The CDR3 is 15 amino acids. The germline V gene has CDR1 MGHRA and CDR2 YSYEKL.

This TCR was sampled from a man older than 75 with active or convalescent COVID-19. Sample: peripheral blood. The chain combines TRBV4-1 with TRBJ1-2; 7 bases align to TRBD1. For the CDR3, the DNA is TGCGCCAGCAGCCAAGAGACAGGGTGGCACTATGGCTACACCTTC. Translated: CASSQETGWHYGYTF.